The T cell receptor (beta chain) described here comes from a study of OX40 agonist ivuxolimab in advanced cancers. Study information: At 0.01 to 10 mg/kg, ivuxolimab was administered intravenously to patients every 2 weeks. Three patients got partial responses; one had hepatocellular carcinoma and two had cutaneous melanoma. Participants, approximately 80% male, averaged approximately 56 years of age, ranging from 23 to 79.

Only in-frame clones appear in the TCRdb table, and some are missing; sequencing was by immunoSEQ multiplex PCR. The repertoire consists of fewer than 50,000 clones, with over 75% occurring once and the leading ten covering roughly 18%. Germline loops: CDR1 SGHAT, CDR2 FQNNGV. The CDR3 sequence is 16 residues long. The J segment lost 2 bases and the V segment lost 2 bases, leaving 7 bases of the junction unmatched. The sequence came from an adult with an advanced solid tumor such as melanoma, head and neck, liver or kidney cancer. The genes are TRBV11-2 and TRBJ2-3; 7 bases line up with TRBD1. The material sequenced was CD4+ or CD8+ T cells sorted from blood, taken in a trial of the OX40 agonist ivuxolimab. In DNA form, the CDR3 reads TGTGCCAGCAGCTTAAGCCGGGACAGAAACACAGATACGCAGTATTTT. Translating gives CASSLSRDRNTDTQYF.